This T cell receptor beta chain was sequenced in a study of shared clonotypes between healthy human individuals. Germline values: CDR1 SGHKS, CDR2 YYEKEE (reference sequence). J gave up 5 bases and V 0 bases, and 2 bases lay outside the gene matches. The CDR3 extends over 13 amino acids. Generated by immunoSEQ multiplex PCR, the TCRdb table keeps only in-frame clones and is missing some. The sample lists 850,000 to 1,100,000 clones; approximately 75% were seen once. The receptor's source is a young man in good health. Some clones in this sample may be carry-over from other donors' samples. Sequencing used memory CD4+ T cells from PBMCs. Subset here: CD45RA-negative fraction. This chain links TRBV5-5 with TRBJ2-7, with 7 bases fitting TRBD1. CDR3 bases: TGTGCCAGCAGCTTGGAGGGGGCCCACGAGCAGTACTTC. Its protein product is CASSLEGAHEQYF.